The 10 T cell receptor beta chains below were found in one sample sequenced in a study of post-analysis software for immune sequencing data. These receptors have no identified antigens. Whole-study results and caveats: Controls had lower frequencies than patients of 4 or 5 TRBV segments, which included TRBV5-6, TRBV5-1 and TRBV20-1.

The library was made from cDNA and included unique molecular identifiers. TCRdb called the PCR reads again in MiXCR, with one record for every CDR3 protein. The sample consists of about 180,000 distinct CDR3 sequences, around 30% of them appearing once. Sample: blood. Receptors were obtained from a girl aged 10-17 years with multiple sclerosis.

This clonotype has more than one count but fewer than ten. One end of the junction varies from germline; a read error may be responsible. J is TRBJ2-3 and V is TRBV5-1; D could derive from TRBD1 or TRBD2 (5 bases each). The germline V gene has CDR1 SGHRS and CDR2 YFSETQ. The CDR3 runs to 14 residues. In nucleotides, the CDR3 is TGCGTCAGCAGCTTGGACACCGGGACGCAGTGGCAGTATTTT. Amino acids: CVSSLDTGTQWQYF.

This clonotype was seen ten or more times. The genes are TRBV9 and TRBJ2-1, with 9 bases lining up with TRBD2. The CDR3 runs to 16 residues. The junction had 5 bases not matched to a gene; V was cut back by 0 bases and J by 4 bases. Germline assignment: CDR1 SGDLS and CDR2 YYNGEE. The CDR3 bases are TGTGCCAGCAGCGTAGCGGCGCTAGCGGGGTACAATGAGCAGTTCTTC. Protein product: CASSVAALAGYNEQFF. Looking up the rest from reference TRBV9 and TRBJ2-1 gives the full variable domain: DSGVTQTPKHLITATGQRVTLRCSPRSGDLSVYWYQQSLDQGLQFLIQYYNGEERAKGNILERFSAQQFPDLHSELNLSSLELGDSALYFCASSVAALAGYNEQFFGPGTRLTVL.

This clonotype has just a few counts. The chain employs TRBV29-1 and TRBJ2-1; D possibly corresponds to TRBD1 (6 bases). Per the germline V gene, CDR1 is SQVTM and CDR2 is ANQGSEA. V gave up 6 bases and J gave up 4 bases, with 16 bases separating them. There are 14 residues in the CDR3. CDR3 sequence: CSVTFRDTYNEQFF. CDR3 nucleotide sequence: TGCAGCGTGACCTTCCGGGACACATACAATGAGCAGTTCTTC.

With respect to this clonotype: This may arise from a read error, as a much more abundant clone is one base away. V usage is TRBV28 and J usage is TRBJ2-1, with 8 positions matching TRBD1. J gave up 10 bases and V 3 bases, and 11 bases lay outside the gene matches. Germline V gene lookup returns CDR1 MDHEN and CDR2 SYDVKM. This CDR3 has 15 amino acids. CDR3 bases: TGTGCCAGCAGTTTGGGCAGGGGGCCGTCAGGGGAGCAGTTCTTC. Translation: CASSLGRGPSGEQFF.

The rearrangement joins TRBV12-3 or TRBV12-4 to TRBJ2-1, with TRBD1 identical over 8 bases. V trimming: 6 bases; J trimming: 2 bases; junction bases outside the gene matches: 6. The CDR3 covers 15 residues. The CDR3: CASRPYRGTYNEQFF. The CDR3 DNA follows: TGTGCCAGCAGGCCATACAGGGGGACCTACAATGAGCAGTTCTTC.

This clonotype was counted ten times or more. A much larger clone lies one base from this, so it may be a read error. The chain links TRBV6-2 or TRBV6-3 to TRBJ2-1; the match to TRBD2 covers 11 bases. The CDR3 totals 13 residues. Per the germline V gene, CDR1 is MNHEY and CDR2 is SVGEGT. V shed 4 bases, J shed 7 bases, and the junction held 0 bases outside the gene matches. The CDR3 sequence: CASSWTSGNEQFF. CDR3 in DNA: TGTGCCAGCAGTTGGACTAGCGGGAATGAGCAGTTCTTC.

Only a few counts were recorded for this clonotype. The chain carries TRBV27 and TRBJ2-2; D gene uncertain. The V gene's germline CDR1 is MNHEY and CDR2 SMNVEV (reference sequence). This CDR3 is built from 12 residues. Trimming took off 6 bases at V and 7 bases at J, with 9 bases between the two ends. The CDR3 is CASSKSVGELFF. DNA for the CDR3: TGTGCCAGCAGCAAGTCGGTCGGGGAGCTGTTTTTT.

V is TRBV6-2 or TRBV6-3 and J is TRBJ2-3, with 12 bases lining up with TRBD1. This CDR3 region has 19 residues. Germline V gene data show CDR1 as MNHEY and CDR2 as SVGEGT. With V trimmed by 4 bases and J by 0 bases, 11 bases remained unmatched. CDR3 sequence: CASSFDPPGQGASTDTQYF. CDR3 DNA: TGTGCCAGCAGTTTCGATCCCCCGGGACAGGGGGCTAGCACAGATACGCAGTATTTT.

The chain links TRBV11-2 to TRBJ2-3; unclear D gene. The CDR3 covers 15 residues. Deletions cut 1 base from V and 2 bases from J, with 10 bases between. The germline V gene encodes CDR1 SGHAT and CDR2 FQNNGV. CDR3 region: CASSLGGRITDTQYF. CDR3 DNA: TGTGCCAGCAGCTTAGGTGGACGAATCACAGATACGCAGTATTTT. Variable domain in full (rest from reference TRBV11-2 and TRBJ2-3): EAGVAQSPRYKIIEKRQSVAFWCNPISGHATLYWYQQILGQGPKLLIQFQNNGVVDDSQLPKDRFSAERLKGVDSTLKIQPAKLEDSAVYLCASSLGGRITDTQYFGPGTRLTVL.

This clonotype has ten or more counts. The chain links TRBV7-9 to TRBJ2-7; 7 bases line up with TRBD2. This CDR3 contains 15 residues. CDR1 is SEHNR and CDR2 is FQNEAQ in the germline V gene (reference sequence). V trimming: 3 bases; J trimming: 0 bases; junction bases outside the gene matches: 5. The CDR3 DNA reads TGTGCCAGCAGCTTTTTAGGCGGGGGCTCCTACGAGCAGTACTTC. The encoded protein is CASSFLGGGSYEQYF.